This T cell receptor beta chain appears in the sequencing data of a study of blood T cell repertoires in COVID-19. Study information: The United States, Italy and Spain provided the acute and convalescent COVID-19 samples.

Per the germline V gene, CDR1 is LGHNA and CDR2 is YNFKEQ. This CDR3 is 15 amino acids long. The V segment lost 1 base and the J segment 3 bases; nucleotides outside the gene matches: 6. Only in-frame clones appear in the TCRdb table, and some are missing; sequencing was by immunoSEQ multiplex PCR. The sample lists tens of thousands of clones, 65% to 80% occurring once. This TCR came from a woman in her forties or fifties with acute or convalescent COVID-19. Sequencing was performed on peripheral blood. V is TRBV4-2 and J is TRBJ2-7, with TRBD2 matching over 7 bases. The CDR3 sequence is CASSQASSGYYEQYF. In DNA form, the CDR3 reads TGTGCCAGCAGCCAAGCTTCTAGCGGCTACTACGAGCAGTACTTC.